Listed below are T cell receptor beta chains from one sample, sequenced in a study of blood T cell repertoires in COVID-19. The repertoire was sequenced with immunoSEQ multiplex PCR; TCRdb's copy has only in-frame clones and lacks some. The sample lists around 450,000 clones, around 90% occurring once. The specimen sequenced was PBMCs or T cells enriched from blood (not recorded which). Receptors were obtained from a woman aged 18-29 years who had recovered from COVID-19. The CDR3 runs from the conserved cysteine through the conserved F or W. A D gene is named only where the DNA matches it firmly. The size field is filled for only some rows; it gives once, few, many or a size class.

TGTGCCAGCAGCTTGACAGGGTCGGAATTAGGGGAGTTCTTC	CASSLTGSELGEFF	TRBJ2-1	NA	TRBD1	TRBV11-2
TGTGCCAGCAGTCATTACCCGGGACAGGGGTTTGATAATTCACCCCTCCACTTT	CASSHYPGQGFDNSPLHF	TRBJ1-6	NA	TRBD1	TRBV6-4
TGTGCCAGCAGCTTAGAGGGGGGGAACACTGAAGCTTTCTTT	CASSLEGGNTEAFF	TRBJ1-1	few	NA	TRBV11-2
TGTGCCAGCAGAAGACAGACCTTGGGTTCACCCCTCCACTTT	CASRRQTLGSPLHF	TRBJ1-6	NA	NA	TRBV27
TGTGCCAGCAGTCTTACCGGGACTAGCGGCGATGAGCAGTTCTTC	CASSLTGTSGDEQFF	TRBJ2-1	NA	TRBD2	TRBV28
TGTGCCAGCAGTTACGAGGGTACTTATAATTCACCCCTCCACTTT	CASSYEGTYNSPLHF	TRBJ1-6	NA	NA	TRBV6-5
TGTGCCAGCAGCTTAGGGTCTAGCGGGGGGTATGAGCAGTTCTTC	CASSLGSSGGYEQFF	TRBJ2-1	NA	TRBD2	TRBV7-2
TGTGCCAGCAGTTACTCACTAGCTGCTAGCACAGATACGCAGTATTTT	CASSYSLAASTDTQYF	TRBJ2-3	NA	NA	TRBV6-5
TGTGCCAGCAGCTTAGCCTTGGAACAGCCTGAAGCTTTCTTT	CASSLALEQPEAFF	TRBJ1-1	few	NA	TRBV7-8
TGTGCCAGCAGTCTCAGGGGAAGGACTGAAGCTTTCTTT	CASSLRGRTEAFF	TRBJ1-1	NA	NA	TRBV3-1/TRBV3-2
TGTGCCAGCAGCTTGGACAGGGACGGAGAGCAGTACTTC	CASSLDRDGEQYF	TRBJ2-7	NA	NA	TRBV5-4
TGTGCCAGCTCACCAGAGCGGACCGACAATGAGCAGTTCTTC	CASSPERTDNEQFF	TRBJ2-1	NA	NA	TRBV18
TGTGCCAGCAGCCTCGGACAGGCCAGCTCTGGAAACACCATATATTTT	CASSLGQASSGNTIYF	TRBJ1-3	NA	TRBD1	TRBV9
TGTGCCTGGAGTAGGGGAGGGAGTAATGAAAAACTGTTTTTT	CAWSRGGSNEKLFF	TRBJ1-4	NA	NA	TRBV30
TGTGCCAGCAGAGCGGGGGGACAGCCCCAGCATTTT	CASRAGGQPQHF	TRBJ1-5	NA	NA	TRBV28
TGTGCCAGCAGCTTAGACGGACAGGGGCTTCAAGAGACCCAGTACTTC	CASSLDGQGLQETQYF	TRBJ2-5	NA	TRBD1	TRBV11-2
TGCGCCAGCAGTCAGGGAACCTACGAGCAGTACTTC	CASSQGTYEQYF	TRBJ2-7	NA	NA	TRBV5-1